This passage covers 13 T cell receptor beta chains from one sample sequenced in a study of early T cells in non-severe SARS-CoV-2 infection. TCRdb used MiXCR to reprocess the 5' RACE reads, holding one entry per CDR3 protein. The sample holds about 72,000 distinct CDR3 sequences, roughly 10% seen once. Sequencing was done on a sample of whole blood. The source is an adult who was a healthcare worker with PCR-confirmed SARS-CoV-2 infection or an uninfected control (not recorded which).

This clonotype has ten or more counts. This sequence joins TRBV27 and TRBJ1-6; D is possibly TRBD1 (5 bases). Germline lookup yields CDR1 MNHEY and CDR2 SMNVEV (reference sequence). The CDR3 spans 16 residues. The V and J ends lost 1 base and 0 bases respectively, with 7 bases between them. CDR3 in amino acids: CASSLLGTSYNSPLHF. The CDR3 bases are TGTGCCAGCAGTTTATTGGGGACCTCCTATAATTCACCCCTCCACTTT.

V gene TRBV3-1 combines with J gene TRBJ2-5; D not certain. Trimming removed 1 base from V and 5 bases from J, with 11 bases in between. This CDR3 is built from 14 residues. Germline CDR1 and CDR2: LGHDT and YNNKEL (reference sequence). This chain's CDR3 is CASSQGQVHETQYF. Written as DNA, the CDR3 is TGTGCCAGCAGCCAAGGCCAGGTTCACGAGACCCAGTACTTC.

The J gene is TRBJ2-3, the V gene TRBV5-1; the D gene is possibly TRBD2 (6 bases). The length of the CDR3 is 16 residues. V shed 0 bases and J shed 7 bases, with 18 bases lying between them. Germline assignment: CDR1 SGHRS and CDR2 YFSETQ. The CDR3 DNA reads TGCGCCAGCAGCTTGGCTCGGGACTCGGAGGGACATACGCAGTATTTT. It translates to CASSLARDSEGHTQYF.

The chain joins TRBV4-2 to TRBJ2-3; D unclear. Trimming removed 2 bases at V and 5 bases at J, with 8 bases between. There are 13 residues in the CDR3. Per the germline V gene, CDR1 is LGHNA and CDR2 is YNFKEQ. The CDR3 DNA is TGTGCCAGCAGCCAAAACCGGCGAGATACGCAGTATTTT. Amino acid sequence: CASSQNRRDTQYF.

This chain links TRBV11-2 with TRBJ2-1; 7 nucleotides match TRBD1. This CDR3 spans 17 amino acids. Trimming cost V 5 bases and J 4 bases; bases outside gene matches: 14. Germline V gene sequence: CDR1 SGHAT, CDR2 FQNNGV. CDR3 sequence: CASSPRQGLYAYNEQFF. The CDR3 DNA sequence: TGTGCCAGCAGCCCCAGACAGGGCCTCTACGCATACAATGAGCAGTTCTTC.

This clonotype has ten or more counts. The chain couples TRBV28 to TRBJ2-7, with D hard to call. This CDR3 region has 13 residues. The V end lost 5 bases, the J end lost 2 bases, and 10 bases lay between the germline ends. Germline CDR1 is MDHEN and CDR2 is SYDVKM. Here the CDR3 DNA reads TGTGCCAGCAGTCCGGACGGTACCTACGAGCAGTACTTC. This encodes CASSPDGTYEQYF.

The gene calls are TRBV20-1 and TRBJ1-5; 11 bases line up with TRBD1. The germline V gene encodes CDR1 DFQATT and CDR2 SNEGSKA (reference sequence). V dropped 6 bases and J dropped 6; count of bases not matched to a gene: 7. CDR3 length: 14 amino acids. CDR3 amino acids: CSARRTGGFQPQHF. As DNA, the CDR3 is TGCAGTGCCCGCCGGACAGGGGGCTTTCAGCCCCAGCATTTT.

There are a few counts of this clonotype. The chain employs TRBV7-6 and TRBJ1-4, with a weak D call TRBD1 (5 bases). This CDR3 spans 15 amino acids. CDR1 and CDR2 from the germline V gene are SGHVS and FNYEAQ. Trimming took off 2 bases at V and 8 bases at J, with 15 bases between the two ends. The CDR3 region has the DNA TGTGCCAGCAGCTTAATCCCGGGACGGGGAGAAAAACTGTTTTTT. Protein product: CASSLIPGRGEKLFF.

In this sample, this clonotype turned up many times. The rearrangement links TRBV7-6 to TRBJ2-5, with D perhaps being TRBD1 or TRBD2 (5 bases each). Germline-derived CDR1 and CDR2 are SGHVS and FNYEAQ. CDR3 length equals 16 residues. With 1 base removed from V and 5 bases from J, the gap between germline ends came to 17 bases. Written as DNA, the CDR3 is TGTGCCAGCAGCTTAGTGGTGACAGCGGCTATCGAGACCCAGTACTTC. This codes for CASSLVVTAAIETQYF.

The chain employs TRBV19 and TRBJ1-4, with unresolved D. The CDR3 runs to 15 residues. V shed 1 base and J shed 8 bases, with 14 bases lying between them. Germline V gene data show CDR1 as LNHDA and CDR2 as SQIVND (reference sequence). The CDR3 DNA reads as TGTGCCAGTAGTATAGGAGCCAGTTTTCGAGAAAAACTGTTTTTT. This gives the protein CASSIGASFREKLFF.

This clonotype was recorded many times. CDR3 amino acids: CASSLSPTGVAFF. The CDR3 DNA is TGCGCCAGCAGCTTGTCCCCGACAGGGGTTGCTTTCTTT. The chain recombines TRBV5-1 with TRBJ1-1; TRBD1 aligns across 8 bases. CDR1 SGHRS and CDR2 YFSETQ come from the germline V gene. V was clipped by 1 base and J by 11 bases; unmatched bases: 7. This CDR3 comprises 13 residues.

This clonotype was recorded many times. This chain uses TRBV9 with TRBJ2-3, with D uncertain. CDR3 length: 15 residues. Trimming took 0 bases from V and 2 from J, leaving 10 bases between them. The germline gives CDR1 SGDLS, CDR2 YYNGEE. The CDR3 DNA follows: TGTGCCAGCAGCGTAGCGAGACAATACACAGATACGCAGTATTTT. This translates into CASSVARQYTDTQYF.

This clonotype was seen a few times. The CDR3 region has the DNA TGTGCCTGGGTAGCGGGTGTTGAAGCTTTCTTT. It yields the protein CAWVAGVEAFF. The V and J genes are TRBV30 and TRBJ1-1; D gene uncertain. Germline-derived CDR1 and CDR2 are GTSNPN and SVGIG (reference sequence). CDR3 length equals 11 residues. V gave up 5 bases and J gave up 7 bases, with 11 bases separating them.